These 10 T cell receptor beta chains were all obtained from the same sample, sequenced in a study of PD-1 blockade in classical Hodgkin lymphoma. Sequencing used immunoSEQ multiplex PCR; TCRdb keeps in-frame clones, though not all of them. The sample lists about 110,000 clones, roughly nine tenths seen once, with just under 20% in the top ten. All patients experienced relapse after autologous stem cell transplantation, and brentuximab vedotin exposure was variable. Material: peripheral blood mononuclear cells (PBMCs), obtained before the second cycle of nivolumab. All receptors derive from a human donor with classical Hodgkin lymphoma.

The chain couples TRBV5-1 to TRBJ1-1, with D perhaps matching TRBD1 (6 bases). This CDR3 comprises 15 residues. Germline CDR1 reads SGHRS; CDR2 reads YFSETQ. V lost 4 bases to trimming and J lost 0 bases, with 13 bases between them. The CDR3 DNA reads TGCGCCAGCAGCCTGGACAGTGGGATGAACACTGAAGCTTTCTTT. It translates to CASSLDSGMNTEAFF.

This chain uses TRBV27 with TRBJ2-7, with D possibly being TRBD2 (5 bases). The CDR3 length is 14 residues. The ends were cut back, 5 bases at V and 6 bases at J, with 17 bases in the middle. The germline V gene encodes CDR1 MNHEY and CDR2 SMNVEV (reference sequence). This CDR3 reads CASSLHGLRGEQYF. The CDR3 DNA follows: TGTGCCAGCAGTCTACACGGGCTTCGGGGCGAGCAGTACTTC.

The CDR3 spells CASSSLRGTGFNEQFF. CDR3 in DNA: TGTGCCAGCAGTTCCTTACGGGGGACAGGGTTCAATGAGCAGTTCTTC. V is TRBV27 and J is TRBJ2-1, with 9 nucleotides matching TRBD1. The V gene end was trimmed by 4 bases and the J gene end by 6 bases; junction bases not matched to a gene: 10. In germline, CDR1 is MNHEY, CDR2 SMNVEV (reference sequence). The CDR3 consists of 16 residues.

The J gene is TRBJ2-5, the V gene TRBV7-2; 9 bases line up with TRBD1. The junction had 4 bases not matched to a gene; V was cut back by 4 bases and J by 1 base. CDR3 length equals 15 residues. The germline gives CDR1 SGHTA, CDR2 FQGNSA. The CDR3 protein is CASSSQQGAQETQYF. CDR3 in DNA: TGTGCCAGCAGCTCCCAACAGGGGGCCCAAGAGACCCAGTACTTC.

This clone was seen only once. The rearrangement joins TRBV7-2 to TRBJ2-7; 11 bases are shared with TRBD2. Losses at the gene ends were 3 bases for V and 4 bases for J; bases not matched to a gene: 5. The germline V gene has CDR1 SGHTA and CDR2 FQGNSA. The CDR3 covers 15 residues. This CDR3 is CASSFLGLAAYEQYF. In nucleotides, the CDR3 is TGTGCCAGCAGCTTCTTGGGACTAGCGGCTTACGAGCAGTACTTC.

V and J are TRBV6-5 and TRBJ1-2, with 8 nucleotides matching TRBD1. Per the germline V gene, CDR1 is MNHEY and CDR2 is SVGAGI. Trimming took 7 bases from V and 8 from J; bases not matched to a gene: 9. The CDR3 is 13 residues long. Written as DNA, the CDR3 is TGTGCCAGCATTGGAACAGGGGGACGAGGCTACACCTTC. This translates into CASIGTGGRGYTF.

V and J are TRBV4-2 and TRBJ2-5; 8 positions match TRBD2. The CDR3 sequence is 15 residues long. Germline-derived CDR1 and CDR2 are LGHNA and YNFKEQ. After removal of 0 bases from V and 5 bases from J, the junction contained 5 bases not matched to a gene. In nucleotides, the CDR3 is TGTGCCAGCAGCCAAGAAGCGGGAGAATGGGAGACCCAGTACTTC. Translating gives CASSQEAGEWETQYF.

The chain employs TRBV4-3 and TRBJ1-2, with D perhaps matching TRBD1 (6 bases). Germline V gene lookup returns CDR1 LGHNA and CDR2 YSLEER. Trimming left V 4 bases short and J 4 bases short, with 10 bases between. CDR3 length: 13 residues. In nucleotides, the CDR3 is TGCGCCAGCAGCCCCCGGGGGGCCTATGGCTACACCTTC. This gives the protein CASSPRGAYGYTF.

This clone has a single count. V usage is TRBV5-4 and J usage is TRBJ2-7; TRBD2 might be the D (6 bases). Trimming stripped 1 base from V and 0 bases from J, with 17 bases between. The CDR3 covers 17 residues. The germline V gene encodes CDR1 SGHNT and CDR2 YYREEE (reference sequence). The CDR3 here is CASSLILLAGSSYEQYF. The CDR3, as DNA: TGTGCCAGCAGCTTGATTCTTCTCGCCGGGAGCTCCTACGAGCAGTACTTC.

V is TRBV6-5 and J is TRBJ1-6; 7 nucleotides line up with TRBD1. Germline loops: CDR1 MNHEY, CDR2 SVGAGI. The V gene end was trimmed by 2 bases and the J gene end by 7 bases; junction bases not matched to a gene: 2. This CDR3 spans 14 amino acids. CDR3 region: CASSYDRENSPLHF. Here the CDR3 DNA reads TGTGCCAGCAGTTACGACAGGGAGAATTCACCCCTCCACTTT.